This TCR beta chain was obtained from a study of cytomegalovirus exposure and HLA in healthy donors. The overall study: Membership in the Caucasian-associated ancestry cluster was found for 81% of 350 to 450 genotyped donors.

With 60 Vbeta and 13 Jbeta primers, the PCR was carried out. The method was immunoSEQ multiplex PCR; TCRdb's version includes in-frame clones alone and lacks a portion of them. The data contain approximately 150,000 clones, over 70% of them seen just once; the ten biggest clones take up approximately 7%. Whole-study findings and limits: Analysis performed later showed TCR beta chains linked to HLA being more clonally expanded than equally common others. Most TCR sequences showed up rarely, but some public TCRs showed up in many donors. A later analysis linked a missense variant in DCLRE1C to the trimming of TCR beta V and J genes.

With regard to this clone: Its antigen is unknown.

V was clipped by 3 bases and J by 1 base, with 10 bases between them. From germline, CDR1 is SGHRS and CDR2 YFSETQ. The CDR3 is made up of 14 amino acids. The origin of this receptor is a male donor in good health and CMV-seropositive. The V call is TRBV5-1, the J call TRBJ1-1; tentative D call: TRBD1 (6 bases). Sequenced input: PBMCs. CDR3 in amino acids: CASSSRTENTEAFF. The CDR3 DNA sequence: TGCGCCAGCAGCTCCCGGACAGAGAACACTGAAGCTTTCTTT.